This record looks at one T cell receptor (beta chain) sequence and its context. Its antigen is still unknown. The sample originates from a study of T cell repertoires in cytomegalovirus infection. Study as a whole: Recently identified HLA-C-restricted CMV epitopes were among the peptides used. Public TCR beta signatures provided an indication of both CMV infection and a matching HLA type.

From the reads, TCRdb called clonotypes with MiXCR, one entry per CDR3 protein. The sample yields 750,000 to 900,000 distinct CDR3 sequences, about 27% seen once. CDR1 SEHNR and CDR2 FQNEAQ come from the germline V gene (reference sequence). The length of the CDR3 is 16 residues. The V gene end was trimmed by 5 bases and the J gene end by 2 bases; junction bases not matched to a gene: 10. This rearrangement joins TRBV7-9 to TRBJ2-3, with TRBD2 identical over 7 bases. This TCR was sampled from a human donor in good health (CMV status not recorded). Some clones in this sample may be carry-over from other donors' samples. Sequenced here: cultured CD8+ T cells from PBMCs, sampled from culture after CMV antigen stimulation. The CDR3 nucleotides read TGTGCCAGCAGCCCTTCCTACGGGGGGTCCACAGATACGCAGTATTTT. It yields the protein CASSPSYGGSTDTQYF.